This record covers a single T cell receptor (beta chain). This specimen comes from a study of blood T cell repertoires in COVID-19. On the study more broadly: Both acute and convalescent COVID-19 samples were obtained from the United States, Italy and Spain.

Original handling: Researchers report that nucleated cell counts were estimated from reference gene primer amplification. Clones were read by immunoSEQ multiplex PCR, and TCRdb kept only the in-frame ones, dropping some. V, J and clone size reflect that table, while D and trimming were determined from the DNA. In the table there are around 220,000 clones, around 80% of which are singletons. The germline V and J ends were trimmed by 1 base and 2 bases, with 11 bases remaining between them. The CDR3 is 15 amino acids. Germline CDR1 is LGHDT and CDR2 is YNNKEL (reference sequence). This sequence was found in a woman aged 80 or over with acute or convalescent COVID-19. The sequencing sample was made of peripheral blood. The V gene is TRBV3-1 (or the pseudogene TRBV3-2), the J gene TRBJ1-2; D ambiguous. For the CDR3, the DNA is TGTGCCAGCAGCCAAGGGCAGATTTCAAACTATGGCTACACCTTC. Protein sequence: CASSQGQISNYGYTF.